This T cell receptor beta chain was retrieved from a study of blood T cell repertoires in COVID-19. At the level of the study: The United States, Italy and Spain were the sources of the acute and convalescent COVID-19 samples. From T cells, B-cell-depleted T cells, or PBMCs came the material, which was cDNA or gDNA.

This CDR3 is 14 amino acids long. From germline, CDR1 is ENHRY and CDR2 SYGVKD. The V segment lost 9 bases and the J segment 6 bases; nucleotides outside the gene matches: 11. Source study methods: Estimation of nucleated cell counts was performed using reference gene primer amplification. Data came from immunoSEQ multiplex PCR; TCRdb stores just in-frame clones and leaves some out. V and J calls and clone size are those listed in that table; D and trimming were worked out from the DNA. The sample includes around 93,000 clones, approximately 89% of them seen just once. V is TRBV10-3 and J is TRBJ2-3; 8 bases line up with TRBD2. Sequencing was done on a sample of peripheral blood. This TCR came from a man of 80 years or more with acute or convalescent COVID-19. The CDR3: CAMADSAGEDTQYF. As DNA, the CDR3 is TGTGCCATGGCAGACTCAGCGGGGGAGGATACGCAGTATTTT.